This T cell receptor beta chain is drawn from a study of blood T cell repertoires in COVID-19. About the research overall: Sites in the United States, Italy and Spain provided acute and convalescent COVID-19 samples.

Measured with immunoSEQ multiplex PCR; TCRdb has only the in-frame clones, and not every one. The sample lists under 200,000 clones, approximately 86% seen once, with less than 5.5% in the top ten. V was clipped by 4 bases and J by 6 bases, with 22 bases between them. This CDR3 has 16 residues. Germline assignment: CDR1 SGHAT and CDR2 FQNNGV. Input material: PBMCs or T cells enriched from blood (not recorded which). The chain combines TRBV11-2 with TRBJ2-7; perhaps TRBD2 as D (6 bases). This sequence originates from a woman in her sixties or seventies with acute COVID-19. The CDR3 loop reads CASSSQSPGRGFEQYF. The CDR3 nucleotides are TGTGCCAGCAGCTCCCAAAGCCCCGGGAGAGGCTTCGAGCAGTACTTC.